This T cell receptor beta chain was identified in a study of T cells in localized non-small cell lung cancer. Whole-study results and caveats: Appearing in adjacent lung were a median approximately 50 of the top 100 tumor clones.

Details on this clone: Its specificity is unknown.

Method: immunoSEQ multiplex PCR; TCRdb's copy keeps in-frame clones and lacks some. In the table there are just over 20,000 clones, about 81% of which are singletons. CDR1 is SNHLY, CDR2 FYNNEI, per germline. This CDR3 spans 12 amino acids. Trimming pared 6 bases from V and 2 bases from J, leaving 8 bases between. The sample here was peripheral blood, taken before any cancer treatment. This receptor was identified in a man aged 40 to 75 with stage I lung adenocarcinoma. The V gene is TRBV2, the J gene TRBJ2-7, with unresolved D. The CDR3, as DNA: TGTGCCAGCAGATTAGAGACCTACGAGCAGTACTTC. It codes for CASRLETYEQYF.